Sequencing of this TCR beta chain was carried out in a study of beta chain features in type 1 diabetes. Across the study: Patients shared similar age, gender and cell yields with healthy donors. General study findings and limits: Compared to healthy donors, patients appeared to have naive, central memory and Treg TCRB repertoires that were more alike. In all four CD4+ subsets, TCRB CDR3 length was significantly, moderately reduced in type 1 diabetes. In type 1 diabetes patients, VDJ junctions had fewer insertions; deletions at these junctions were more frequent.

CDR1 SGHDT and CDR2 YYEEEE come from the germline V gene. The CDR3 length is 14 residues. V was shortened by 0 bases and J by 1 base, with 7 bases between the two germline ends. In the case of this clone: The target antigen is unknown.

CD45RO/CCR7/CD25/CD127/CD95/CD27 sorting isolated CD4+ naive, central memory, regulatory and stem cell-like memory cells. Investigators reverse transcribed all isolated RNA, so they sequenced expressed TCRB transcripts. Libraries were prepared by immunoSEQ multiplex PCR; TCRdb keeps only in-frame clonotypes and omits some of them. The sample shows around 180,000 clones, 6% to 9% of them seen only once. The receptor was isolated from a young man with type 1 diabetes. The specimen sequenced was central memory CD4+ T cells from blood. The chain recombines TRBV5-6 with TRBJ1-1, with D hard to call. The CDR3, as DNA: TGTGCCAGCAGCTTGGGCCGTAGGAACACTGAAGCTTTCTTT. It codes for CASSLGRRNTEAFF.